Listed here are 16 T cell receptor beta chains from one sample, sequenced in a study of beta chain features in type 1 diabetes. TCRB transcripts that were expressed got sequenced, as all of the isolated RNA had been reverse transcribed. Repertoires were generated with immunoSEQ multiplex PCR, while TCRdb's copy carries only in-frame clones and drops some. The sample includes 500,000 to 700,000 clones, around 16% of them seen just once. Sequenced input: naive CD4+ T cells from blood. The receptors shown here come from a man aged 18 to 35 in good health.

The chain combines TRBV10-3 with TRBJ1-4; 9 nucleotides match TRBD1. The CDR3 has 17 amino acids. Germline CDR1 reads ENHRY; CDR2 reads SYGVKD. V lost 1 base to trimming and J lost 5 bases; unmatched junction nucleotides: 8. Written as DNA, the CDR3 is TGTGCCATCAGTGAGTTGGGACAGGGCAACGGAAATGAAAAACTGTTTTTT. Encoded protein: CAISELGQGNGNEKLFF.

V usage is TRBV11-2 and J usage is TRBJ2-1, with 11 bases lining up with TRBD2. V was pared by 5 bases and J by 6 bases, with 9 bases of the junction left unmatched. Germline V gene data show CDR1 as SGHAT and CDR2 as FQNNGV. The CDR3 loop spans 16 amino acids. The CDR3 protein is CASSPSSGRWGNEQFF. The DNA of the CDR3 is TGTGCCAGCAGCCCCTCTAGCGGGAGGTGGGGCAATGAGCAGTTCTTC.

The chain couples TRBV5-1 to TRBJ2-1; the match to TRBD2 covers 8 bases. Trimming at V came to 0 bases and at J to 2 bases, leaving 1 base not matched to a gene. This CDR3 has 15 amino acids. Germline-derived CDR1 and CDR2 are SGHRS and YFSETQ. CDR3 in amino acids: CASSLASGPYNEQFF. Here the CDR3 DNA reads TGCGCCAGCAGCTTGGCTAGCGGGCCCTACAATGAGCAGTTCTTC.

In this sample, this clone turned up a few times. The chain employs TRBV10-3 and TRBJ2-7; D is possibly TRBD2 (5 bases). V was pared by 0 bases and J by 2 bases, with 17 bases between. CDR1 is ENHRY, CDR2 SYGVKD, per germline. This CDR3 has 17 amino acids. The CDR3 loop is CAISESKYGLAPYEQYF. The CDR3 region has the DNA TGTGCCATCAGTGAGTCGAAATATGGACTCGCGCCCTACGAGCAGTACTTC.

The CDR3 DNA is TGCGCCAGCAGCCCCACCTCCCTGGGGGCCGCCTACGAGCAGTACTTC. This gives the protein CASSPTSLGAAYEQYF. V usage is TRBV5-1 and J usage is TRBJ2-7; weak D call: TRBD1 (6 bases). Trimming cost V 4 bases and J 2 bases, with 19 bases left between them. The CDR3 spans 16 residues. Germline values: CDR1 SGHRS, CDR2 YFSETQ.

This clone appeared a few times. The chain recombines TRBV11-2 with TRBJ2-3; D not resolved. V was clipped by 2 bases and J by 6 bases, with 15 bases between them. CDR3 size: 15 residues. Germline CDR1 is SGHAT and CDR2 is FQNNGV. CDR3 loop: CASSLPAPLRDTQYF. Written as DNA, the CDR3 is TGTGCCAGCAGCTTACCAGCCCCCTTAAGGGATACGCAGTATTTT.

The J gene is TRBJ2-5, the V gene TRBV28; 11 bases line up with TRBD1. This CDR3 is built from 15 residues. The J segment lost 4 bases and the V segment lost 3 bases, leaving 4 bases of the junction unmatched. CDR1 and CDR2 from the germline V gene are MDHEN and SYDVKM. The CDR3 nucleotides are TGTGCCAGCAGTTTCGGGGGACAGGGGGTAGAGACCCAGTACTTC. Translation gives CASSFGGQGVETQYF. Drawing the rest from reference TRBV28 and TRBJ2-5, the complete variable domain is DVKVTQSSRYLVKRTGEKVFLECVQDMDHENMFWYRQDPGLGLRLIYFSYDVKMKEKGDIPEGYSVSREKKERFSLILESASTNQTSMYLCASSFGGQGVETQYFGPGTRLLVL.

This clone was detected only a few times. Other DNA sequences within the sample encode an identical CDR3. CDR3 sequence (DNA): TGTGCCAGCAGTCTATACAGGGGCTACGAGCAGTACTTC. Protein product: CASSLYRGYEQYF. This chain joins TRBV27 and TRBJ2-7, with 7 bases fitting TRBD1. Germline values: CDR1 MNHEY, CDR2 SMNVEV (reference sequence). The CDR3 spans 13 residues. The trim removed 5 bases at V and 3 bases at J, leaving 4 bases unmatched.

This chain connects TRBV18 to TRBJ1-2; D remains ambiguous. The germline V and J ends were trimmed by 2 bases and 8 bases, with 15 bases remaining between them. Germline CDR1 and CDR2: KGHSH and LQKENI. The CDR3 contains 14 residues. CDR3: CASSPDRRGGGYTF. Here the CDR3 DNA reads TGTGCCAGCTCACCAGATCGCAGAGGAGGCGGCTACACCTTC. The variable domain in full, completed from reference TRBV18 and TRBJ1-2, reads NAGVMQNPRHLVRRRGQEARLRCSPMKGHSHVYWYRQLPEEGLKFMVYLQKENIIDESGMPKERFSAEFPKEGPSILRIQQVVRGDSAAYFCASSPDRRGGGYTFGSGTRLTVV.

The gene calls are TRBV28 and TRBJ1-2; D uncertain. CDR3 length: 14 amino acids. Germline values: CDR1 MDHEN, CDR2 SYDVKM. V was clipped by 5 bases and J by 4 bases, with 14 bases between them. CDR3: CASSTHGSGYGYTF. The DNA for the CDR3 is TGTGCCAGCAGTACCCACGGGTCGGGCTATGGCTACACCTTC.

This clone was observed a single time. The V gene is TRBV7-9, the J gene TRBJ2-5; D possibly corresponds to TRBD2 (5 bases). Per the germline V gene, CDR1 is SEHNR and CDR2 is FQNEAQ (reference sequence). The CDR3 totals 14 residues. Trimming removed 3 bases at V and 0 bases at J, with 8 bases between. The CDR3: CASSFRGNQETQYF. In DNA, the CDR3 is TGTGCCAGCAGCTTCCGAGGGAACCAAGAGACCCAGTACTTC.

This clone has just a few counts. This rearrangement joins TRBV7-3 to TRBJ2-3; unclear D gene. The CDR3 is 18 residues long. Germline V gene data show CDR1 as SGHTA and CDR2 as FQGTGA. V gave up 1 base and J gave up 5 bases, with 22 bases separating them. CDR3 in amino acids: CASSLIAVGSGLRDTQYF. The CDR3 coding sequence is TGTGCCAGCAGCTTAATTGCTGTCGGTTCCGGATTGAGAGATACGCAGTATTTT.

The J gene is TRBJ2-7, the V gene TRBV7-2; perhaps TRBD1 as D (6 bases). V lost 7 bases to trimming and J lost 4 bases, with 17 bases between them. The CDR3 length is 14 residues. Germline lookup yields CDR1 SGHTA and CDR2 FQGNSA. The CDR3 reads CASTITGHLYEQYF. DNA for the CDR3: TGTGCCAGCACCATAACGGGACACTTATACGAGCAGTACTTC.

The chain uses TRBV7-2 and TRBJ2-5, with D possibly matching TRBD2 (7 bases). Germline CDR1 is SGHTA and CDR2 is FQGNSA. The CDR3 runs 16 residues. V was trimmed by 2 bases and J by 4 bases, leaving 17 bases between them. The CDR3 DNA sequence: TGTGCCAGCAGCTTAAAGGGGGGAGGGCCGCCAGAGACCCAGTACTTC. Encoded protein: CASSLKGGGPPETQYF.

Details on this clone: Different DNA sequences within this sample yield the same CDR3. CDR3: CASSLYRGSYEQYF. CDR3 DNA sequence: TGTGCCAGCAGTTTATACAGGGGCTCCTACGAGCAGTACTTC. This chain links TRBV28 with TRBJ2-7; 7 bases fit TRBD1. The CDR3 totals 14 residues. Germline V gene lookup returns CDR1 MDHEN and CDR2 SYDVKM. Trimming cost V 1 base and J 0 bases; bases outside gene matches: 0.

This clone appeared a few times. For the CDR3, the DNA is TGTGCCAGCAGCCAGTTGGGGCGTCAGGCTGAAGCTTTCTTT. This encodes CASSQLGRQAEAFF. The genes are TRBV5-4 and TRBJ1-1, with D perhaps matching TRBD1 (5 bases). The germline gives CDR1 SGHNT, CDR2 YYREEE (reference sequence). The CDR3 contains 14 residues. Trimming took off 4 bases at V and 6 bases at J, with 16 bases between the two ends.